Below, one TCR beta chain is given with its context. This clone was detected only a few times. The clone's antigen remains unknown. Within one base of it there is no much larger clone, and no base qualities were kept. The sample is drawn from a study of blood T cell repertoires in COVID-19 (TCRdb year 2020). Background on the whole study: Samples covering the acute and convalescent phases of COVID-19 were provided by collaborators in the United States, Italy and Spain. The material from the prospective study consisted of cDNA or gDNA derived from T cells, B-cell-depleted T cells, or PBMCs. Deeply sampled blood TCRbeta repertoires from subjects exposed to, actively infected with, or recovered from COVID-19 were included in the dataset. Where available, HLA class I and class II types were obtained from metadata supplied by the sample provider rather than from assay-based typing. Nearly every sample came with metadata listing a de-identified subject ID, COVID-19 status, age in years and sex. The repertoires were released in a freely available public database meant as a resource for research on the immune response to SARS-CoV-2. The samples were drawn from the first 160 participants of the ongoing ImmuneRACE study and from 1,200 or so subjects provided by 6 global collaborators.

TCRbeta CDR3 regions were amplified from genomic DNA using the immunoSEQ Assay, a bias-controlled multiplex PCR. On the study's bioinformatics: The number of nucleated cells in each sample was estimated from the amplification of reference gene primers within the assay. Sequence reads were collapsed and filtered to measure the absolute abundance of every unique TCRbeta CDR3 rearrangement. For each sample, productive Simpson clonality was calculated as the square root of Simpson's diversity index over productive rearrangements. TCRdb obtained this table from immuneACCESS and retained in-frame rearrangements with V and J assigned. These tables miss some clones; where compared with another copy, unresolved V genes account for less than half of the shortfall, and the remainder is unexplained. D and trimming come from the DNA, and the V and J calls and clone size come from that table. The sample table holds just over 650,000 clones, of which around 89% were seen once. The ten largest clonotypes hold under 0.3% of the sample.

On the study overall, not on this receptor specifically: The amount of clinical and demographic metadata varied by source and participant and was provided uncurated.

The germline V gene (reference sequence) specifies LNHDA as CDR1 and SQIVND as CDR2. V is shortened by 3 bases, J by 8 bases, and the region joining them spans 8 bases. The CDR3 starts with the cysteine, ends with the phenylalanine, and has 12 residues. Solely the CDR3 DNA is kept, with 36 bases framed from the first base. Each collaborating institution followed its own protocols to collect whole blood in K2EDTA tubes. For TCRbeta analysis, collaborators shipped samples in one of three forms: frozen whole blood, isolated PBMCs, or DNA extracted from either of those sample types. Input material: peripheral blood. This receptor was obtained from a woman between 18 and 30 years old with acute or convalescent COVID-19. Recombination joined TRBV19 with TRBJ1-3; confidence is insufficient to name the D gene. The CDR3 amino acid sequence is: CASSIRRDTIYF. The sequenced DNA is TGTGCCAGTAGTATTCGGCGGGACACCATATATTTT.